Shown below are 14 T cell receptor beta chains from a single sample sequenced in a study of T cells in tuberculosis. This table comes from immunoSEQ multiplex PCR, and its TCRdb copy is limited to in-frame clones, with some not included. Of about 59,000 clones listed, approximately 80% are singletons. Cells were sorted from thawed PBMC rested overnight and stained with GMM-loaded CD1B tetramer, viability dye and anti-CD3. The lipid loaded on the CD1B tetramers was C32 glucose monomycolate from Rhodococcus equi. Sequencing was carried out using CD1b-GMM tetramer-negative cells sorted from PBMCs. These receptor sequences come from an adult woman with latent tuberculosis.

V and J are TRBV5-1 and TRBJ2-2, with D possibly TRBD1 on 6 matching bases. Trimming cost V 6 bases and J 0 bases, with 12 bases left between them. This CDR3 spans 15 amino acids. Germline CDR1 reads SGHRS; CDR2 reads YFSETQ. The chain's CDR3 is CASNGGQTNTGELFF. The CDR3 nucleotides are TGCGCCAGCAACGGTGGACAGACGAACACCGGGGAGCTGTTTTTT.

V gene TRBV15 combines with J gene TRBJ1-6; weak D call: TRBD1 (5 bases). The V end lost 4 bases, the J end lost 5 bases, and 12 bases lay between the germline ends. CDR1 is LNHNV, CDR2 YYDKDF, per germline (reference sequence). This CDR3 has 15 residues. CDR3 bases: TGTGCCACCAGCACCCGGGGACTTCATAATTCACCCCTCCACTTT. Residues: CATSTRGLHNSPLHF.

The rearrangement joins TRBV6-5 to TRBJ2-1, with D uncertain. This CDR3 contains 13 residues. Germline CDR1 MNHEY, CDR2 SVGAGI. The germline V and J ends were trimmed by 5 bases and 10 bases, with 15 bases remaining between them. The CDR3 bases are TGTGCCAGCAGTCCTCCGGAGAGGCGGGAGCAGTTCTTC. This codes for CASSPPERREQFF.

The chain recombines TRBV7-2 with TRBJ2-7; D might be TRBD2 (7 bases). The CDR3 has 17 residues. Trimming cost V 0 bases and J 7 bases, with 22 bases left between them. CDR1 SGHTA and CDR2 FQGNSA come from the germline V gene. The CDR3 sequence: CASSLALGGGAAREQYF. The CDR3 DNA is TGTGCCAGCAGCTTAGCTTTGGGCGGGGGCGCTGCGCGGGAGCAGTACTTC. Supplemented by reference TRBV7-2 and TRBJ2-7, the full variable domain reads GAGVSQSPSNKVTEKGKDVELRCDPISGHTALYWYRQSLGQGLEFLIYFQGNSAPDKSGLPSDRFSAERTGGSVSTLTIQRTQQEDSAVYLCASSLALGGGAAREQYFGPGTRLTVT.

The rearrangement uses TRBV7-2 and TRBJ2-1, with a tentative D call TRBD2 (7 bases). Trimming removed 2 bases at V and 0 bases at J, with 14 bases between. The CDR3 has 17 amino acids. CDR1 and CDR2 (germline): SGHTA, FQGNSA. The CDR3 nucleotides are TGTGCCAGCAGCTTAACAATACGGGGGGCCTCCTACAATGAGCAGTTCTTC. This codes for CASSLTIRGASYNEQFF.

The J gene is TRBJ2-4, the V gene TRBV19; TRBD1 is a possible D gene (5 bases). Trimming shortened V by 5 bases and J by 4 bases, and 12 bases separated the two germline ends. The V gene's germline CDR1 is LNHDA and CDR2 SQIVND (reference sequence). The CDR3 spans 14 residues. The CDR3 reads CASSSQGGKNIQYF. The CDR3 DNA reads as TGTGCCAGTAGTTCTCAGGGTGGTAAAAACATTCAGTACTTC.

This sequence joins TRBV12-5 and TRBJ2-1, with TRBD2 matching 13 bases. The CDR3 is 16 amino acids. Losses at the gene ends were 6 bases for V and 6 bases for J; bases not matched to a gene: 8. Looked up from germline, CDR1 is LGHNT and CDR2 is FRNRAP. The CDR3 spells CASGLAGGSDPNEQFF. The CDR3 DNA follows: TGTGCTAGTGGACTAGCGGGGGGGTCAGACCCCAATGAGCAGTTCTTC.

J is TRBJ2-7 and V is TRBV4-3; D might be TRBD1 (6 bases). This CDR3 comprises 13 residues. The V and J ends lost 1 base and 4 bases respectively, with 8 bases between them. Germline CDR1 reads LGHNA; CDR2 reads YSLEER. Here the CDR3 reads CASSQVRGYEQYF. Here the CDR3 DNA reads TGCGCCAGCAGCCAAGTGAGGGGGTACGAGCAGTACTTC.

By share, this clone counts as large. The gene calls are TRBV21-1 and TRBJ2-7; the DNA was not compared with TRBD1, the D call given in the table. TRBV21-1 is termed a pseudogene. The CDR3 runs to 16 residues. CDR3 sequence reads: CASSIRIEGDSYEQYF. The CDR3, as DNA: TGTGCCAGCAGCATCCGAATTGAAGGGGACTCCTACGAGCAGTACTTC.

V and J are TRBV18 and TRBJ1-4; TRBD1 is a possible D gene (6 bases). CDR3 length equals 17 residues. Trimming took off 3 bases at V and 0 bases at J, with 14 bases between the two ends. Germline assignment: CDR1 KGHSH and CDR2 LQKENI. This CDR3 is CASSPVRQAATNEKLFF. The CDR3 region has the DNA TGTGCCAGCTCACCCGTTCGACAGGCTGCAACTAATGAAAAACTGTTTTTT. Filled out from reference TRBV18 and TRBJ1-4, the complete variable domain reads NAGVMQNPRHLVRRRGQEARLRCSPMKGHSHVYWYRQLPEEGLKFMVYLQKENIIDESGMPKERFSAEFPKEGPSILRIQQVVRGDSAAYFCASSPVRQAATNEKLFFGSGTQLSVL.

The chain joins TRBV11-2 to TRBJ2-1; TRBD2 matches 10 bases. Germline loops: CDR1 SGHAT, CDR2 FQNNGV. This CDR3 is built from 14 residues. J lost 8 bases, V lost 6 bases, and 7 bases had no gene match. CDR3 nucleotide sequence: TGTGCCAGCAGGCACGTCGGGACTAGCGATGAGCAGTTCTTC. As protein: CASRHVGTSDEQFF. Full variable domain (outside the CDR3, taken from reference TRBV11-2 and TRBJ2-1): EAGVAQSPRYKIIEKRQSVAFWCNPISGHATLYWYQQILGQGPKLLIQFQNNGVVDDSQLPKDRFSAERLKGVDSTLKIQPAKLEDSAVYLCASRHVGTSDEQFFGPGTRLTVL.

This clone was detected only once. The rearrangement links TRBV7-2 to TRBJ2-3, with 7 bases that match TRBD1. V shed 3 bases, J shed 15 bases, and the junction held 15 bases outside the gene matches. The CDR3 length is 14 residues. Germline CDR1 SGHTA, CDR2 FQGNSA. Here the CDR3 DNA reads TGTGCCAGCAGCTTTGATTCGAATTTCAGACAGGGCTATTTT. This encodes CASSFDSNFRQGYF.

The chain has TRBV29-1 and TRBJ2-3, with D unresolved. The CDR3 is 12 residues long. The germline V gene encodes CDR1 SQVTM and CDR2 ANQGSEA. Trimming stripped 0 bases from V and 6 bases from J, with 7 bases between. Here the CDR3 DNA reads TGCAGCGTTGAAGATATGGCTGATACGCAGTATTTT. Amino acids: CSVEDMADTQYF.

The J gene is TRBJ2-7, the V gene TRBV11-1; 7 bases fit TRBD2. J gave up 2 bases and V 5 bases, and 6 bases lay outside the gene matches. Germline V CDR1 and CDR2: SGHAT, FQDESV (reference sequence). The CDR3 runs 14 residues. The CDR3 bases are TGTGCCAGCAGCCGGAAGCGGGGAACCTACGAGCAGTACTTC. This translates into CASSRKRGTYEQYF.